This T cell receptor (beta chain) was identified during a study of technical replicates of blood from four donors. Data came from immunoSEQ multiplex PCR; TCRdb stores just in-frame clones and leaves some out. The sample holds about 89,000 clones, approximately 94% seen once. The CDR3 length is 15 residues. This TCR derives from a human donor in good health. The sample taken for sequencing was T cells isolated from PBMCs. The genes are TRBV21-1 and TRBJ2-3; TRBD2 is the table's D call and was not checked against the DNA. TRBV21-1 is given as a pseudogene. The CDR3 region has the DNA TGTGCCAGCAGCAAAGGGAGGCTTAGCACAGATACGCAGTATTTT. This translates into CASSKGRLSTDTQYF.